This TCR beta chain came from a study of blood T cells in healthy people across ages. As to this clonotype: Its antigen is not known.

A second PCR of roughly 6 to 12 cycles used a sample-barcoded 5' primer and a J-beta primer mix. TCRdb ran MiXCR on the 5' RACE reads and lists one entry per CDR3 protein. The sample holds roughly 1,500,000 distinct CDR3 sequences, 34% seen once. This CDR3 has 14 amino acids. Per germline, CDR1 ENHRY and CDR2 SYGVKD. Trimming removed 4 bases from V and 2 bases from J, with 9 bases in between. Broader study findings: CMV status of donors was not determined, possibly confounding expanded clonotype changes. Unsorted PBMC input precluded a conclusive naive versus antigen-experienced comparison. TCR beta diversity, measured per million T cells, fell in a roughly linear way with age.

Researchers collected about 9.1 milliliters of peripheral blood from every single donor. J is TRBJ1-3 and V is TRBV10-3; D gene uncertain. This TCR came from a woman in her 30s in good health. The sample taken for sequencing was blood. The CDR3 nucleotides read TGTGCCATCAGTGCTGGTGGCCCTGGAAACACCATATATTTT. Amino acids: CAISAGGPGNTIYF.